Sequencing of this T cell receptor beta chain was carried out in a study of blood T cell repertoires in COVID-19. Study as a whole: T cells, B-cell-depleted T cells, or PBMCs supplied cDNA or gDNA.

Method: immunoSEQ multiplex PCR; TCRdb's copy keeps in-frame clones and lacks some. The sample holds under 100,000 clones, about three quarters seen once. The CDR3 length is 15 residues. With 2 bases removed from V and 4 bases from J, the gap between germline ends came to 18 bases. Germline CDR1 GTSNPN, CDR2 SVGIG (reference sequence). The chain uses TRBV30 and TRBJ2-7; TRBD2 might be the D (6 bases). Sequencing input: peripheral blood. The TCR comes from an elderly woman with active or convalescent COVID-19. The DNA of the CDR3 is TGTGCCTGGAGTCGGGTCGGAGGGGCGCATTACGAGCAGTACTTC. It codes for CAWSRVGGAHYEQYF.